This T cell receptor beta chain is from a study of T cell repertoires in cytomegalovirus infection. About the study: Public TCR beta signatures marked donors with CMV infection and the matching HLA. Study-wide results and caveats: HLA-C-restricted CMV-specific TCR beta clonotypes were dominant in the ex vivo response. Carriers of CMV and the relevant HLA type were discriminated by public TCR beta frequency.

The CDR3 has 13 residues. Looked up from germline, CDR1 is MNHNS and CDR2 is SASEGT. The junction had 10 bases not matched to a gene; V was cut back by 10 bases and J by 7 bases. TCRdb re-called the reads through MiXCR, storing one row per CDR3 protein. The profile shows hundreds of thousands of distinct CDR3 sequences, 35% to 40% of them singletons. This clonotype was seen only a few times. Its antigen is unknown. This chain connects TRBV6-1 to TRBJ1-3, with 7 bases fitting TRBD1. Material: PBMCs. This receptor was taken from a human donor in good health (CMV status not recorded). Some clones in this sample may be carry-over from other donors' samples. The CDR3: CATTGVVENTIYF. The CDR3 DNA reads as TGTGCCACAACAGGGGTCGTTGAGAACACCATATATTTT.